The 5 T cell receptor beta chains given below trace back to one sample, sequenced in a study of T-cell memory formation after mild COVID-19. TCRdb reprocessed the 5' RACE reads with MiXCR, giving one entry per CDR3 protein. The sample includes 350,000 to 550,000 distinct CDR3 sequences, more than 15% of them seen just once. The sample was PBMCs or a T cell subset sorted from them (not recorded which). The source of these receptors is a man younger than 35 who had mild COVID-19 (a few samples of this study predate the infection). Cell type and time point are not known.

The gene calls are TRBV6-5 and TRBJ2-1, with 16 bases matching TRBD2. Per germline, CDR1 MNHEY and CDR2 SVGAGI. The ends lost 2 bases at V and 8 bases at J; junction bases unmatched: 0. The CDR3 covers 15 residues. CDR3 nucleotide sequence: TGTGCCAGCAGTTACGGGACTAGCGGGGGGGATGAGCAGTTCTTC. Its protein is CASSYGTSGGDEQFF.

This clonotype occurred many times. The chain couples TRBV20-1 to TRBJ1-1; TRBD1 might be the D (5 bases). The CDR3 runs to 13 residues. Per germline, CDR1 DFQATT and CDR2 SNEGSKA (reference sequence). V lost 4 bases and J 3 bases, leaving 12 bases between the germline ends. In DNA form, the CDR3 reads TGCAGTGCTAAGAGGGGAAGGGACACTGAAGCTTTCTTT. Its translation: CSAKRGRDTEAFF.

This CDR3 reads CASSLGTGEMTDTQYF. CDR3 sequence (DNA): TGTGCCAGCAGCTTAGGGACAGGGGAGATGACAGATACGCAGTATTTT. The chain links TRBV7-9 to TRBJ2-3, with 9 bases lining up with TRBD1. V gave up 1 base and J gave up 3 bases; unmatched junction bases: 5. This CDR3 is built from 16 residues. CDR1 is SEHNR, CDR2 FQNEAQ, per germline (reference sequence).

The chain uses TRBV7-9 and TRBJ2-5, with a weak D call TRBD2 (6 bases). CDR1 SEHNR and CDR2 FQNEAQ come from the germline V gene (reference sequence). This CDR3 is 18 amino acids long. V lost 5 bases and J lost 2, with 24 bases in between. The CDR3 reads CASSHPRGLHPTQETQYF. The DNA of the CDR3 is TGTGCCAGCAGCCACCCCCGGGGACTCCACCCGACACAAGAGACCCAGTACTTC.

The chain joins TRBV20-1 to TRBJ2-7, with a tentative D call TRBD2 (5 bases). CDR1 and CDR2 (germline): DFQATT, SNEGSKA (reference sequence). The CDR3 consists of 16 residues. V was cut by 3 bases and J by 3 bases, with 21 bases left in between. CDR3 residues: CSASVIGSKSGYEQYV. CDR3 in DNA: TGCAGTGCTAGTGTGATTGGGAGTAAGTCGGGCTACGAGCAGTACGTC.